The rows below give T cell receptor beta chains drawn from one sample of a study of early T cells in non-severe SARS-CoV-2 infection. TCRdb redid the calling of the 5' RACE reads with MiXCR, one entry per CDR3 protein. This table has about 71,000 distinct CDR3 sequences, about 14% appearing once. The sequences come from whole blood, collected at baseline. Receptor source: an adult who was a healthcare worker with PCR-confirmed SARS-CoV-2 infection or an uninfected control (not recorded which). CDR3s include the opening cysteine and the closing phenylalanine or tryptophan. Fields, in order: J gene, V gene, clone size, D gene, CDR3 length, CDR3 protein, CDR3 DNA. A D gene is named only where the DNA matches it firmly. The size entry is marked missing in some rows and otherwise reads once, few, many or a size class.

j_gene: TRBJ2-2
v_gene: TRBV10-1
abundance: NA
d_gene: TRBD2
len: 18
CDR3aa: CASSESLGLAGDTGELFF
CDR3nt: TGCGCCAGCAGTGAGTCCCTAGGACTAGCGGGAGACACCGGGGAGCTGTTTTTT

j_gene: TRBJ2-2
v_gene: TRBV3-1
abundance: NA
d_gene: NA
len: 15
CDR3aa: CASSLGKGYTGELFF
CDR3nt: TGTGCCAGCAGCCTTGGAAAGGGTTACACCGGGGAGCTGTTTTTT

j_gene: TRBJ2-7
v_gene: TRBV29-1
abundance: NA
d_gene: NA
len: 13
CDR3aa: CSVEDLRGYEQYF
CDR3nt: TGCAGCGTTGAAGATCTTCGGGGTTACGAGCAGTACTTC

j_gene: TRBJ1-2
v_gene: TRBV19
abundance: many
d_gene: TRBD1
len: 13
CDR3aa: CASNRDSANGYTF
CDR3nt: TGTGCCAGTAATAGGGACAGCGCAAATGGCTACACCTTC

j_gene: TRBJ2-7
v_gene: TRBV28
abundance: NA
d_gene: NA
len: 14
CDR3aa: CASSYRGISREQYF
CDR3nt: TGTGCCAGCAGTTACCGGGGGATATCGAGGGAGCAGTACTTC

j_gene: TRBJ2-7
v_gene: TRBV6-1
abundance: many
d_gene: NA
len: 16
CDR3aa: CASSEEGYSGSYEQYF
CDR3nt: TGTGCCAGCAGTGAAGAAGGCTACAGCGGGTCCTACGAGCAGTACTTC

j_gene: TRBJ1-3
v_gene: TRBV7-2
abundance: NA
d_gene: NA
len: 15
CDR3aa: CASRQTASSGNTIYF
CDR3nt: TGTGCCAGCAGACAAACGGCTAGCTCTGGAAACACCATATATTTT

j_gene: TRBJ2-3
v_gene: TRBV27
abundance: NA
d_gene: NA
len: 15
CDR3aa: CASRPGGASTDTQYF
CDR3nt: TGTGCCAGCAGGCCCGGGGGAGCAAGCACAGATACGCAGTATTTT

j_gene: TRBJ1-4
v_gene: TRBV25-1
abundance: many
d_gene: NA
len: 16
CDR3aa: CASSEDRGPGVEKLFF
CDR3nt: TGTGCCAGCAGTGAAGACCGGGGCCCTGGGGTTGAAAAACTGTTTTTT

j_gene: TRBJ2-1
v_gene: TRBV3-1
abundance: few
d_gene: NA
len: 15
CDR3aa: CASSSARSSYNEQFF
CDR3nt: TGTGCCAGCAGTTCGGCTCGGAGCTCCTACAATGAGCAGTTCTTC

j_gene: TRBJ1-4
v_gene: TRBV28
abundance: many
d_gene: NA
len: 16
CDR3aa: CASSSERGSMGEKLFF
CDR3nt: TGTGCCAGCAGTTCCGAACGGGGCTCCATGGGTGAAAAACTGTTTTTT

j_gene: TRBJ2-1
v_gene: TRBV11-2
abundance: NA
d_gene: TRBD2
len: 16
CDR3aa: CASSLTSGTVYNEQFF
CDR3nt: TGTGCCAGCAGTCTGACTAGCGGGACGGTCTACAATGAGCAGTTCTTC